This TCR beta chain was recovered during a study of cytomegalovirus exposure and HLA in healthy donors. The CDR3 spans 14 residues. The junction had 6 bases not matched to a gene; V was cut back by 8 bases and J by 6 bases. Germline values: CDR1 MRHNA, CDR2 SNTAGT. Study results and caveats: Highly shared variants forming one cluster were likely a sequencing artifact. Per a prior analysis, the majority of TCR beta V segments were productive roughly 90% or roughly 30% of the time.

The PCR made use of 60 Vbeta and 13 Jbeta primers. Sequenced by immunoSEQ multiplex PCR; TCRdb stores in-frame clones only, minus some. Among approximately 170,000 clones listed, around 75% were seen once. This clone was detected a few times. Its specificity is not known. The V and J genes are TRBV6-4 and TRBJ1-5; 11 positions agree with TRBD1. This clonotype was obtained from a male donor in good health and CMV-seronegative. Material: PBMCs. The CDR3 protein is CASGDGTGGQPQHF. CDR3 sequence (DNA): TGTGCCAGCGGCGACGGGACAGGGGGTCAGCCCCAGCATTTT.